The clone carrying this T cell receptor (beta chain) was seen at least ten times. The data originate from a study of Graves' ophthalmopathy and Graves' hyperthyroidism. The CDR3 runs to 16 residues. Germline CDR1 is MNHNS and CDR2 is SASEGT. V lost 3 bases to trimming and J lost 7 bases, with 21 bases between them. RNA served as the template for amplifying TCR beta CDR3 regions. HTBI-primed first-round RT-PCR preceded second-round multiplex PCR. MiXCR was run by TCRdb on the multiplex PCR reads, yielding one entry per CDR3 protein. The sample consists of 400,000 to 450,000 distinct CDR3 sequences, 20% to 25% of them appearing once.

The sequencing sample was made of peripheral blood. The sequence derives from a woman aged 18-29 years with stable Graves' hyperthyroidism. This sequence joins TRBV6-1 and TRBJ2-5, with D possibly called TRBD1 or TRBD2 (5 bases each). The CDR3 region has the DNA TGTGCCAGCAGTGAGGGCTGGACTGCCCTAGGGACGACCCAGTACTTC. Residues: CASSEGWTALGTTQYF.